Listed below are T cell receptor beta chains from one sample, sequenced in a study of metastatic and nonmetastatic thyroid tumors. TCRdb re-called the PCR reads via MiXCR. The sample yields approximately 28,000 clones, approximately 19% seen once. The sample comprised blood. The receptors here all came from a female donor with papillary thyroid cancer or a benign thyroid nodule (not recorded which). Some clones in this sample may be carry-over from other donors' samples. Each CDR3 is given with its conserved first and last residue. Fields, in order: clone size, V gene, D gene, CDR3 length, J gene, CDR3 protein, CDR3 DNA. A D gene is named only where the DNA matches it firmly. The listing skips clone size in some rows; elsewhere it reads once, few, many or a size class.

>many|TRBV20-1|NA|19|TRBJ2-5
CSARDLENLGRLRQETQYF
TGCAGTGCTAGAGATTTAGAGAATTTGGGGCGCCTCCGACAAGAGACCCAGTACTTC
>NA|TRBV5-1|TRBD2|16|TRBJ2-3
CASKVAASGKADTQYF
TGCGCCAGCAAAGTCGCGGCTAGCGGGAAAGCAGATACGCAGTATTTT
>many|TRBV6-1|NA|14|TRBJ1-1
CASSYQRSPVEAFF
TGTGCCAGCAGTTATCAACGGTCCCCAGTAGAAGCTTTCTTT
>many|TRBV2|NA|15|TRBJ2-4
CASSEGSSRAHIQYF
TGTGCCAGCAGTGAAGGGTCCTCCAGGGCACACATTCAGTACTTC
>many|TRBV7-9|TRBD2|13|TRBJ2-1
CASRIAGENEQFF
TGTGCCAGCAGGATAGCGGGGGAGAATGAGCAGTTCTTC
>many|TRBV15|NA|18|TRBJ2-6
CATSNSTGRRSGANVLTF
TGTGCCACCAGCAACTCGACAGGCCGCCGTTCTGGGGCCAACGTCCTGACTTTC
>many|TRBV19|TRBD1|14|TRBJ2-4
CASTGDRAKNIQYF
TGTGCCAGTACTGGGGACAGGGCCAAAAACATTCAGTACTTC
>many|TRBV6-1|NA|14|TRBJ1-1
CASSSWTTNTEAFF
TGTGCCAGCAGTTCTTGGACAACGAACACTGAAGCTTTCTTT
>NA|TRBV7-2|NA|14|TRBJ2-3
CASRRPGPTDTQYF
TGTGCCAGCAGACGACCGGGACCCACAGATACGCAGTATTTT
>NA|TRBV11-2|TRBD2|15|TRBJ2-1
CASSLGGLGYNEQFF
TGTGCCAGCAGCTTAGGGGGACTAGGGTACAATGAGCAGTTCTTC
>few|TRBV12-3/TRBV12-4|NA|15|TRBJ2-1
CASSFGQGSYNEQFF
TGTGCCAGCAGTTTTGGGCAGGGCTCCTACAATGAGCAGTTCTTC
>many|TRBV6-1|NA|13|TRBJ2-3
CASSALRADTQYF
TGTGCCAGCAGTGCCTTGAGGGCCGATACGCAGTATTTT
>many|TRBV6-2/TRBV6-3|TRBD2|17|TRBJ2-5
CASSSGLAGVYQETQYF
TGTGCCAGCAGTTCGGGACTAGCGGGGGTGTACCAAGAGACCCAGTACTTC
>NA|TRBV5-6|NA|16|TRBJ1-3
CASSRRDGGLANTIYF
TGTGCCAGCAGCCGACGGGACGGAGGGCTTGCAAACACCATATATTTT
>NA|TRBV11-3|TRBD2|14|TRBJ2-1
CASSAGLAYNEQFF
TGTGCCAGCAGCGCGGGACTAGCCTACAATGAGCAGTTCTTC
>many|TRBV7-2|NA|16|TRBJ2-1
CASSLAPPGLYNEQFF
TGTGCCAGCAGCTTAGCCCCCCCGGGACTTTACAATGAGCAGTTCTTC
>medium-sized|TRBV19|NA|13|TRBJ1-5
CAGSKGLNQPQHF
TGTGCCGGAAGTAAGGGACTCAATCAGCCCCAGCATTTT
>many|TRBV9|NA|14|TRBJ1-3
CASSPTGSGNTIYF
TGTGCCAGCAGCCCCACAGGGTCAGGAAACACCATATATTTT
>many|TRBV6-5|TRBD1|16|TRBJ1-1
CASSYLGQPLNTEAFF
TGTGCCAGCAGTTACCTGGGACAGCCCCTGAACACTGAAGCTTTCTTT
>NA|TRBV5-8|TRBD1|16|TRBJ2-7
CASSVGTAGQGGEQYF
TGTGCCAGCAGCGTAGGGACCGCCGGACAGGGGGGCGAGCAGTACTTC
>NA|TRBV20-1|NA|18|TRBJ1-2
CSARVHGDGDLFSYGYTF
TGCAGTGCTAGAGTCCATGGCGACGGAGACCTGTTTAGCTATGGCTACACCTTC
>NA|TRBV7-9|NA|13|TRBJ1-1
CASSRTARTEAFF
TGTGCCAGCAGTCGGACGGCCCGCACTGAAGCTTTCTTT
>NA|TRBV25-1|TRBD1|15|TRBJ1-1
CASSIGWDRDTEAFF
TGTGCCAGCAGTATTGGATGGGACAGGGACACTGAAGCTTTCTTT
>NA|TRBV4-2|NA|13|TRBJ2-1
CASSQVADNEQFF
TGTGCCAGCAGCCAAGTGGCCGACAATGAGCAGTTCTTC
>NA|TRBV27|TRBD1|14|TRBJ2-7
CASSFQTGEPEQYF
TGTGCCAGCAGTTTCCAGACAGGGGAGCCCGAGCAGTACTTC
>many|TRBV19|TRBD2|15|TRBJ2-2
CASLPTSGSSGELFF
TGTGCCAGTCTGCCCACTAGCGGGAGTTCCGGGGAGCTGTTTTTT
>medium-sized|TRBV6-1|TRBD1|11|TRBJ2-1
CASTGQVEQFF
TGTGCCAGCACCGGACAGGTTGAGCAGTTCTTC
>few|TRBV11-1|TRBD2|16|TRBJ2-1
CASSLTGLADYNEQFF
TGTGCCAGCAGCCTTACGGGACTAGCGGATTACAATGAGCAGTTCTTC
>NA|TRBV20-1|NA|12|TRBJ1-6
CSANREDWALHF
TGCAGTGCTAACAGGGAGGATTGGGCCCTCCACTTT
>few|TRBV10-1|NA|15|TRBJ2-7
CASSESGGETYEQYF
TGCGCCAGCAGTGAGTCCGGGGGCGAAACCTACGAGCAGTACTTC
>many|TRBV20-1|NA|12|TRBJ1-1
CSARGATPEAFF
TGCAGTGCTAGAGGGGCCACCCCTGAAGCTTTCTTT
>many|TRBV11-3|NA|13|TRBJ2-7
CASSKRGFGEQYF
TGTGCCAGCAGCAAGAGAGGATTCGGCGAGCAGTACTTC
>many|TRBV3-1|TRBD2|16|TRBJ2-3
CASSFFSGMATDTQYF
TGTGCCAGCAGCTTTTTTAGCGGGATGGCGACAGATACGCAGTATTTT
>NA|TRBV6-4|TRBD2|15|TRBJ2-3
CASRTSGGLMDTQYF
TGTGCCAGCAGGACTAGCGGGGGTTTAATGGATACGCAGTATTTT
>few|TRBV28|TRBD1|15|TRBJ1-5
CASSRQGVSNQPQHF
TGTGCCAGCAGCCGACAGGGGGTTAGCAATCAGCCCCAGCATTTT
>many|TRBV20-1|NA|16|TRBJ2-6
CSARSGGASGANVLTF
TGCAGTGCTAGATCCGGGGGCGCATCAGGGGCCAACGTCCTGACTTTC
>many|TRBV11-2|NA|13|TRBJ1-2
CASSLRAGEGYTF
TGTGCCAGCAGCTTAAGGGCAGGGGAGGGCTACACCTTC
>many|TRBV5-1|NA|16|TRBJ2-1
CASSNGNAGLYNEQFF
TGCGCCAGCAGCAATGGGAACGCGGGGTTGTACAATGAGCAGTTCTTC
>many|TRBV7-2|TRBD1|15|TRBJ2-7
CASSRTGTGPYEQYF
TGTGCCAGCAGCCGCACCGGGACAGGGCCCTACGAGCAGTACTTC
>few|TRBV27|NA|13|TRBJ2-7
CVSSSNRVHEQYF
TGTGTCAGCAGTTCGAACAGGGTCCACGAGCAATACTTC
>many|TRBV12-3/TRBV12-4|NA|14|TRBJ1-4
CASSTGAGSEKLFF
TGTGCCAGCAGTACGGGGGCCGGTAGTGAAAAACTGTTTTTT
>many|TRBV6-1|TRBD1|16|TRBJ2-7
CASGRASGQGLYEQYF
TGTGCCAGCGGAAGGGCCTCGGGACAGGGCCTCTACGAGCAGTACTTC
>NA|TRBV6-2/TRBV6-3|TRBD1|16|TRBJ2-3
CATVTGTGGRTDTQYF
TGTGCCACCGTTACCGGGACAGGGGGCAGGACAGATACGCAGTATTTT
>many|TRBV2|NA|12|TRBJ2-1
CASLRGLDEQFF
TGTGCCAGCTTGCGGGGGCTGGATGAGCAGTTCTTC
>many|TRBV6-1|TRBD1|14|TRBJ1-2
CASTKQGAYYGYTF
TGTGCCAGCACGAAACAGGGGGCCTACTATGGCTACACCTTC
>many|TRBV2|TRBD1|14|TRBJ2-7
CASRLGQGGREQYF
TGTGCCAGCAGGTTAGGACAGGGAGGTCGCGAGCAGTACTTC
>NA|TRBV24-1|TRBD2|14|TRBJ2-2
CATRSGGDTGELFF
TGTGCCACCAGAAGCGGGGGGGACACCGGGGAGCTGTTTTTT
>NA|TRBV6-1|NA|17|TRBJ1-6
CASSEVTGSSYNSPLHF
TGTGCCAGCAGTGAAGTAACAGGGAGCTCCTATAATTCACCCCTCCACTTT
>many|TRBV6-2/TRBV6-3|NA|13|TRBJ1-2
CASSPSDNYGYTF
TGTGCCAGCAGCCCCTCAGACAACTATGGCTACACCTTC
>medium-sized|TRBV6-2/TRBV6-3|NA|15|TRBJ2-3
CASSYSGVSTDTQYF
TGTGCCAGCAGTTACTCGGGGGTCAGCACAGATACGCAGTATTTT
>few|TRBV6-2/TRBV6-3|NA|15|TRBJ2-7
CASSYGPDGSYEQYF
TGTGCCAGCAGTTACGGGCCGGACGGCTCCTACGAGCAGTACTTC
>many|TRBV5-1|NA|15|TRBJ1-6
CASSSTGGWNSPLHF
TGCGCCAGCAGCTCCACTGGGGGCTGGAATTCACCCCTCCACTTT
>many|TRBV7-6|NA|14|TRBJ2-2
CASSLPGAVGELFF
TGTGCCAGCAGCCTTCCGGGGGCGGTCGGGGAGCTGTTTTTT
>NA|TRBV7-2|NA|15|TRBJ2-7
CASASLGTPVYEQYF
TGTGCCAGCGCCAGCCTAGGGACTCCCGTCTACGAGCAGTACTTC
>many|TRBV6-2/TRBV6-3|TRBD1|14|TRBJ2-7
CASSSGTGLVPTDF
TGTGCCAGCAGTTCCGGGACAGGACTTGTGCCAACGGACTTC